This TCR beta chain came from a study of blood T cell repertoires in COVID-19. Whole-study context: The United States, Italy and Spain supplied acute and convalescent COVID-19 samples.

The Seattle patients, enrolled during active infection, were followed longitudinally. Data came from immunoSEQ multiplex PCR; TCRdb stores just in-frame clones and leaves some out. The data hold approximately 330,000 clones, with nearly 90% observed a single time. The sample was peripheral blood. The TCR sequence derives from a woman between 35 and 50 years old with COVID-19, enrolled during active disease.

This CDR3 reads CAISEPTSEYNEQFF. CDR3 DNA: TGTGCCATCAGTGAGCCGACTAGCGAATACAATGAGCAGTTCTTC. This chain uses TRBV10-3 with TRBJ2-1, with 8 bases matching TRBD2. From germline, CDR1 is ENHRY and CDR2 SYGVKD. The CDR3 spans 15 residues. V lost 2 bases and J lost 4; bases outside the gene matches: 4.